The rows below give T cell receptor beta chains drawn from one sample of a study of blood T cells in healthy people across ages. MiXCR was run by TCRdb on the 5' RACE reads, yielding one entry per CDR3 protein. The sample holds 1.4 million or so distinct CDR3 sequences, roughly 43% seen once. Sample: blood. These receptors all come from a woman under 30 in good health. The CDR3 runs from the conserved cysteine through the conserved F or W. A D gene is named only where the DNA matches it firmly. Part of the rows lack a size; the others show once, few, many or a class for expanded clones.

CASSRGTDLNQPQHF | TGTGCCAGCAGCCGCGGGACAGATTTAAATCAGCCCCAGCATTTT | TRBJ1-5 | TRBD1 | TRBV7-9 | .
CASRISDRGNMLWYF | TGTGCCAGCAGAATTTCCGACAGGGGCAACATGTTGTGGTACTTC | TRBJ2-4 | TRBD1 | TRBV5-5 | .
CASSLARAEQYF | TGTGCCAGCAGTTTAGCGCGCGCAGAGCAGTACTTC | TRBJ2-7 | . | TRBV12-3/TRBV12-4 | .
CASSQERGEVYNEQFF | TGTGCCAGCAGCCAAGAGAGGGGGGAGGTATACAATGAGCAGTTCTTC | TRBJ2-1 | . | TRBV14 | once
CASSETGAAYEQYF | TGTGCCAGCAGCGAAACAGGGGCGGCCTACGAGCAGTACTTC | TRBJ2-7 | TRBD1 | TRBV3-1 | .
CASSQESFGLGNEQFF | TGCGCCAGCAGCCAAGAAAGTTTCGGTCTTGGTAATGAGCAGTTCTTC | TRBJ2-1 | . | TRBV4-1 | few
CAISGEGLGRPQHF | TGTGCCATCAGTGGGGAGGGTCTAGGACGGCCCCAGCATTTT | TRBJ1-5 | . | TRBV10-3 | once
CASRVQGASNEQYF | TGCGCCAGCAGGGTGCAGGGGGCGAGCAATGAGCAGTACTTC | TRBJ2-5 | TRBD1 | TRBV5-1 | .
CASMAGGKTQYF | TGTGCCAGCATGGCAGGAGGGAAGACCCAGTACTTC | TRBJ2-5 | . | TRBV6-2/TRBV6-3 | .
CASSLWRGGLSGTDTQYF | TGTGCCAGCAGCTTATGGCGGGGGGGCCTGAGTGGCACAGATACGCAGTATTTT | TRBJ2-3 | TRBD2 | TRBV7-6 | .
CASSTGNEQFF | TGTGCCAGTAGTACAGGGAATGAGCAGTTCTTC | TRBJ2-1 | . | TRBV19 | many
CASSQVGGLAFF | TGCGCCAGCAGCCAAGTTGGGGGGTTGGCTTTCTTT | TRBJ1-1 | . | TRBV4-1 | few
CASSFLAGGLQETQYF | TGTGCCAGCAGCTTCTTAGCGGGAGGGCTCCAAGAGACCCAGTACTTC | TRBJ2-5 | TRBD2 | TRBV7-9 | .
CASSSAAGGAYEQYF | TGTGCCAGCAGTTCCGCGGCGGGAGGGGCCTACGAGCAGTACTTC | TRBJ2-7 | TRBD2 | TRBV27 | .
CSIPGQGAAPDQPQHF | TGCAGTATACCGGGACAGGGGGCTGCTCCAGATCAGCCCCAGCATTTT | TRBJ1-5 | TRBD1 | TRBV20-1 | .
CASSLGQGAGGELFF | TGTGCCAGCAGTTTGGGACAGGGGGCCGGCGGGGAGCTGTTTTTT | TRBJ2-2 | TRBD1 | TRBV12-3/TRBV12-4 | .
CSAREKLGGREQFF | TGCAGTGCTAGGGAAAAACTAGGAGGGCGTGAGCAGTTCTTC | TRBJ2-1 | . | TRBV20-1 | few
CASSAEMLAGRGGHNEQFF | TGTGCCAGCAGCGCCGAGATGCTAGCGGGTAGGGGGGGCCACAATGAGCAGTTCTTC | TRBJ2-1 | TRBD2 | TRBV9 | .
CASSYSGTGSAEAFF | TGTGCCAGCAGTTACTCTGGGACAGGGAGCGCTGAAGCTTTCTTT | TRBJ1-1 | TRBD1 | TRBV6-2/TRBV6-3 | .
CASSLFSGSETQYF | TGTGCCAGCAGCTTATTTTCGGGGTCAGAGACCCAGTACTTC | TRBJ2-5 | . | TRBV7-2 | few
CSARSEHYGYTF | TGCAGTGCTAGGTCGGAACACTATGGCTACACCTTC | TRBJ1-2 | . | TRBV20-1 | few
CSASRVLKETQYF | TGCAGTGCTTCCAGGGTCCTTAAAGAGACCCAGTACTTC | TRBJ2-5 | . | TRBV20-1 | .
CASSFWGVNYGYTF | TGCGCCAGCAGCTTCTGGGGGGTAAACTATGGCTACACCTTC | TRBJ1-2 | . | TRBV5-1 | few
CASSLGPGQGLDEQYF | TGCGCCAGCAGCTTAGGACCGGGACAGGGTTTAGATGAGCAGTACTTC | TRBJ2-5 | TRBD1 | TRBV5-1 | .
CATSRDGPSRGYNEQFF | TGTGCCACCAGCAGAGATGGCCCGTCTAGGGGCTACAATGAGCAGTTCTTC | TRBJ2-1 | . | TRBV15 | few
CASSSDWDGANVLTF | TGTGCCAGCAGCTCCGACTGGGATGGGGCCAACGTCCTGACTTTC | TRBJ2-6 | . | TRBV11-2 | few
CAWTSGIDEQFF | TGTGCCTGGACTAGCGGGATAGATGAGCAGTTCTTC | TRBJ2-1 | TRBD2 | TRBV30 | .
CAWSTGLNTEAFF | TGTGCCTGGAGTACAGGACTCAACACTGAAGCTTTCTTT | TRBJ1-1 | . | TRBV30 | .
CASSHQTSGSSYNEQFF | TGTGCCAGCAGCCACCAAACTAGCGGGAGCTCCTACAATGAGCAGTTCTTC | TRBJ2-1 | TRBD2 | TRBV14 | .
CASSLGLAGAHQETQYF | TGTGCCAGCAGTTTGGGACTAGCGGGAGCCCACCAAGAGACCCAGTACTTC | TRBJ2-5 | TRBD2 | TRBV12-3/TRBV12-4 | .
CSAQTVSGNTIYF | TGCAGCGCCCAGACAGTTTCTGGAAACACCATATATTTT | TRBJ1-3 | . | TRBV29-1 | .
CASSLVVAGGFQETQYF | TGTGCCAGCAGTTTAGTCGTAGCGGGGGGTTTCCAAGAGACCCAGTACTTC | TRBJ2-5 | TRBD2 | TRBV27 | .
CASSAPGTLGTDTQYF | TGTGCCAGCAGTGCCCCCGGGACTCTCGGAACAGATACGCAGTATTTT | TRBJ2-3 | . | TRBV2 | .
CASSPSTGDFLEQYF | TGTGCCAGCAGTCCCTCGACAGGGGATTTTCTCGAGCAGTACTTC | TRBJ2-7 | TRBD1 | TRBV6-5 | few
CASGLSPGPGETQYF | TGTGCTAGTGGTTTGTCCCCGGGGCCTGGAGAGACCCAGTACTTC | TRBJ2-5 | . | TRBV12-5 | .